A single sample is the source of the 15 T cell receptor beta chains below, sequenced in a study of blood T cell repertoires in COVID-19. The method was immunoSEQ multiplex PCR; TCRdb's version includes in-frame clones alone and lacks a portion of them. The repertoire holds 200,000 to 250,000 clones, with roughly 79% as singletons. The sequencing input was PBMCs or T cells enriched from blood (not recorded which). The receptor source for this set is a man aged 35 to 55 who had recovered from COVID-19.

This chain uses TRBV27 with TRBJ1-2, with 12 bases aligning to TRBD1. The CDR3 spans 16 residues. The ends lost 4 bases at V and 8 bases at J; junction bases unmatched: 11. The V gene's germline CDR1 is MNHEY and CDR2 SMNVEV (reference sequence). The DNA for the CDR3 is TGTGCCAGCAGTTCCCGGGACAGGGGGCGGTCGCGAGGCTACACCTTC. Amino acid sequence: CASSSRDRGRSRGYTF.

This clone was counted between two and nine times. CDR3 sequence: CASRRTGPLGGELFF. The CDR3 bases are TGTGCCAGTAGAAGGACAGGACCTCTTGGCGGGGAGCTGTTTTTT. The gene calls are TRBV19 and TRBJ2-2, with TRBD1 identical over 7 bases. The germline gives CDR1 LNHDA, CDR2 SQIVND (reference sequence). Unmatched junction bases numbered 11, after V lost 6 bases and J lost 7 bases. The CDR3 length is 15 residues.

The genes are TRBV29-1 and TRBJ2-1, with 8 bases identical to TRBD1. The junction had 6 bases not matched to a gene; V was cut back by 6 bases and J by 2 bases. The length of the CDR3 is 14 residues. Germline CDR1 SQVTM, CDR2 ANQGSEA. In DNA, the CDR3 is TGCAGCGTCGGCCGGGACAGGACCTACAATGAGCAGTTCTTC. Its translation is CSVGRDRTYNEQFF.

The rearrangement joins TRBV5-6 to TRBJ1-6; D is possibly TRBD1 (5 bases). The CDR3 spans 16 residues. Deletions cut 4 bases from V and 7 bases from J, with 18 bases between. Looked up from germline, CDR1 is SGHDT and CDR2 is YYEEEE. CDR3 loop: CASSATTDGNNSPLHF. The DNA for the CDR3 is TGTGCCAGCAGCGCAACGACAGATGGAAACAATTCACCCCTCCACTTT.

The chain is built from TRBV2 and TRBJ2-1, with D perhaps TRBD2 (8 bases). V was clipped by 10 bases and J by 4 bases, with 20 bases between them. The V gene's germline CDR1 is SNHLY and CDR2 FYNNEI. The CDR3 is made up of 15 amino acids. The CDR3 bases are TGTGCCAACAGGGGAACTAGCGGCGCATACAATGAGCAGTTCTTC. Amino acids: CANRGTSGAYNEQFF.

This rearrangement joins TRBV30 to TRBJ1-2; D gene unclear. Trimming took 5 bases from V and 7 from J, leaving 23 bases between them. From germline, CDR1 is GTSNPN and CDR2 SVGIG (reference sequence). This CDR3 contains 15 residues. In DNA, the CDR3 is TGTGCCTGGTCGGGAAGGGCTCGGATGCTGGTTGGCTACACCTTC. Translation gives CAWSGRARMLVGYTF.

The CDR3 DNA sequence: TGTGCCAGCACTGGGGGGAGTCACGAGCAGTACTTC. Translating it yields CASTGGSHEQYF. The V call is TRBV28, the J call TRBJ2-7, with TRBD2 as a possible D gene (6 bases). The germline V and J ends were trimmed by 7 bases and 5 bases, with 12 bases remaining between them. Germline V gives CDR1 MDHEN, CDR2 SYDVKM. This CDR3 is built from 12 residues.

V and J are TRBV7-2 and TRBJ2-3, with 8 bases that match TRBD2. The V segment lost 5 bases and the J segment 4 bases; nucleotides outside the gene matches: 5. Germline V gene sequence: CDR1 SGHTA, CDR2 FQGNSA. The CDR3 is 14 amino acids. The CDR3 bases are TGTGCCAGCAGCCGCGGGGGGTATGCAGATACGCAGTATTTT. Translating gives CASSRGGYADTQYF.

This clone was counted between two and nine times. V usage is TRBV19 and J usage is TRBJ1-2; D uncertain. This CDR3 region has 16 residues. Trimming left V 3 bases short and J 0 bases short, with 14 bases between. In germline, CDR1 is LNHDA, CDR2 SQIVND (reference sequence). The CDR3 reads CASSIVRGSANYGYTF. The CDR3 nucleotides are TGTGCCAGTAGTATTGTCCGGGGTTCAGCTAACTATGGCTACACCTTC. Full variable domain (outside the CDR3, taken from reference TRBV19 and TRBJ1-2): DGGITQSPKYLFRKEGQNVTLSCEQNLNHDAMYWYRQDPGQGLRLIYYSQIVNDFQKGDIAEGYSVSREKKESFPLTVTSAQKNPTAFYLCASSIVRGSANYGYTFGSGTRLTVV.

V usage is TRBV11-1 and J usage is TRBJ2-5; unclear D gene. The CDR3 loop spans 11 amino acids. CDR1 SGHAT and CDR2 FQDESV come from the germline V gene (reference sequence). Deletions cut 7 bases from V and 5 bases from J, with 8 bases between. The DNA for the CDR3 is TGTGCCAGCAAACAGAGCGAGACCCAGTACTTC. Translated: CASKQSETQYF.

V usage is TRBV7-3 and J usage is TRBJ2-7, with 13 nucleotides matching TRBD2. This CDR3 spans 16 amino acids. The V gene end was trimmed by 5 bases and the J gene end by 2 bases; junction bases not matched to a gene: 6. Germline V lookup: CDR1 SGHTA, CDR2 FQGTGA. The CDR3 nucleotides read TGTGCCAGCAGCCCGGGACTAGCGGGGCAAACCTACGAGCAGTACTTC. Translated: CASSPGLAGQTYEQYF.

V gene TRBV29-1 combines with J gene TRBJ2-1, with 7 bases identical to TRBD2. Unmatched junction bases numbered 5, after V lost 6 bases and J lost 3 bases. Germline V gene data show CDR1 as SQVTM and CDR2 as ANQGSEA. The length of the CDR3 is 13 residues. Here the CDR3 DNA reads TGCAGCGTCAGTCCGGGAGGCTACAATGAGCAGTTCTTC. Translating gives CSVSPGGYNEQFF.

The gene calls are TRBV11-2 and TRBJ1-5; D gene ambiguous. Between the trimmed V and J ends, which lost 3 bases and 0 bases, there was a span of 3 bases. This CDR3 region has 13 residues. From germline, CDR1 is SGHAT and CDR2 FQNNGV. The CDR3 is CASSFNSNQPQHF. The CDR3, as DNA: TGTGCCAGCAGCTTTAATAGCAATCAGCCCCAGCATTTT.

CDR3 region: CASRGGGQPQHF. In DNA, the CDR3 is TGTGCCAGCCGAGGGGGCGGGCAGCCCCAGCATTTT. The chain recombines TRBV12-3 or TRBV12-4 with TRBJ1-5; 7 nucleotides match TRBD1. The CDR3 sequence is 12 residues long. V lost 8 bases and J lost 7; bases outside the gene matches: 5.

This clone was observed a few times. The V call is TRBV5-1, the J call TRBJ2-7; D might be TRBD1 (6 bases). This CDR3 spans 12 amino acids. Trimming left V 3 bases short and J 12 bases short, with 16 bases between. Germline V gene data show CDR1 as SGHRS and CDR2 as YFSETQ. CDR3 loop: CASSSTYGQRYF. The DNA for the CDR3 is TGCGCCAGCAGCTCTACCTACGGACAGAGGTACTTC.